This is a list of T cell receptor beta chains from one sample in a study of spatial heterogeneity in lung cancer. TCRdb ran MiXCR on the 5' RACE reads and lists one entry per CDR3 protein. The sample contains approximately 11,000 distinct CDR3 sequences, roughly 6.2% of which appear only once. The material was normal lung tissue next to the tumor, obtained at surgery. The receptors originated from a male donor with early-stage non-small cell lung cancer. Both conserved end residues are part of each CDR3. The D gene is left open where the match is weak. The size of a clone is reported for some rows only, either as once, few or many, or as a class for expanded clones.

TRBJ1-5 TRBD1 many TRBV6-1 TGTGCCAGCAGTCGGGGGACAGGAGGATATAGCAATCAGCCCCAGCATTTT CASSRGTGGYSNQPQHF
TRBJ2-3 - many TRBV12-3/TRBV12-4 TGTGCCAGCTTACGGGACGCTAGCACAGATACGCAGTATTTT CASLRDASTDTQYF
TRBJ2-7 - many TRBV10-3 TGTGCCATCAGCACGGGACAATCGGCCGAGCAGTACTTC CAISTGQSAEQYF
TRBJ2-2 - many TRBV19 TGTGCCAGTAGTACTAGCAGGAACACCGGGGAGCTGTTTTTT CASSTSRNTGELFF
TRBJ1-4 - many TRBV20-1 TGCAGTGCTAGAGGAGCAACTAATGAAAAACTGTTTTTT CSARGATNEKLFF
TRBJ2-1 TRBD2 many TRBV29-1 TGCAGCGGCCTAGCGGGACCTTCCTACAATGAGCAGTTCTTC CSGLAGPSYNEQFF
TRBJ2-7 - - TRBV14 TGTGCCAGCAGCCAAGTTCGGGTAGAATTGTACTTC CASSQVRVELYF
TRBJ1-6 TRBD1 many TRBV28 TGTGCCAGCAGCTCGACAGGGTGGAATTCACCCCTCCACTTT CASSSTGWNSPLHF
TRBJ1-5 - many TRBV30 TGTGCCTGGAGTTTCCGGGAAAGTCAGCCCCAGCATTTT CAWSFRESQPQHF
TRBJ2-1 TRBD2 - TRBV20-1 TGCAGTGCTGACTTAGCGGGAGGCCGGAATGAGCAGTTCTTC CSADLAGGRNEQFF
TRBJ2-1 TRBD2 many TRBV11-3 TGTGCCAGCAGCATTGGACTAGCGGATCACAATGAGCAGTTCTTC CASSIGLADHNEQFF
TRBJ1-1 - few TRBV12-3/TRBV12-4 TGTGCCAGCAGTTTCTCACAGGGGAACACTGAAGCTTTCTTT CASSFSQGNTEAFF
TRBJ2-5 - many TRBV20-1 TGCAGTGCTAGAAAGGACTGGCCGAAAGAGACCCAGTACTTC CSARKDWPKETQYF
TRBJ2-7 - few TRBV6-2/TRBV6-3 TGTGCCAGCAAGGCAGGGCCTTGGTACGAGCAGTACTTC CASKAGPWYEQYF
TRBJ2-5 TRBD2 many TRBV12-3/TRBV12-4 TGTGCCAGCAGTTTCGGACTAGCGGTCGGAGGGGAGACCCAGTACTTC CASSFGLAVGGETQYF
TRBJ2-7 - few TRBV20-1 TGCAGTGCTAGAGATGCTTCCCTCTACGAGCAGTACTTC CSARDASLYEQYF